This T cell receptor beta chain was sequenced in a study of a mutant IDH1 vaccine in newly diagnosed glioma. Study details: Treated patients showed a male proportion of approximately 62%, a female proportion of 37.5%, and a mean age of around 39 years. Every participant had undergone radiotherapy, temozolomide, or both before, and most underwent both.

Points from the study as a whole: Among patients, 90% to 95% showed immune responses induced by the vaccine.

A word on this clone: As yet, its antigen is unknown.

Profiling relied on immunoSEQ multiplex PCR, and the TCRdb table lists in-frame clones only, not all of them. This sample carries just under 70,000 clones, approximately 88% of them seen once, and the ten largest clones take 10% to 15%. Time point given: week 35, safety follow-up. Each dose of the vaccine consisted of 300 ug of mutant IDH1 20-mer peptide, with topical imiquimod. Germline V gene data show CDR1 as SGHDT and CDR2 as YYEEEE. V was trimmed by 4 bases and J by 2 bases, leaving 7 bases between them. The CDR3 contains 12 residues. The chain carries TRBV5-6 and TRBJ2-7, with unresolved D. Here the sequenced sample was PBMCs, taken from a glioma patient whose treatment included an IDH1 peptide vaccine. This TCR was recovered from a man between 18 and 29 years old with glioma. The DNA for the CDR3 is TGTGCCAGCAGCCTGACCCCCTACGAGCAGTACTTC. This codes for CASSLTPYEQYF.